These 5 T cell receptor beta chains came from one sample sequenced in a study of blood T cell repertoires in COVID-19. The assay was immunoSEQ multiplex PCR, and TCRdb's table has in-frame clones only and misses some. Among some 41,000 clones listed, 80% to 90% were seen once. Sequenced input: peripheral blood. The receptor set was obtained from a man between 65 and 79 years old with active COVID-19.

V usage is TRBV28 and J usage is TRBJ1-1; possibly TRBD1 for D (6 bases). This CDR3 spans 14 amino acids. Trimming took 6 bases from V and 8 from J, leaving 19 bases between them. Germline CDR1 reads MDHEN; CDR2 reads SYDVKM. The CDR3 DNA is TGTGCCAGCAGACGTAGATACGGGGACAAGGAAGCTTTCTTT. Protein sequence: CASRRRYGDKEAFF.

The chain carries TRBV20-1 and TRBJ2-3; D remains ambiguous. CDR3 length equals 11 residues. V lost 7 bases, J lost 7 bases, and 12 bases lay in between. Germline CDR1 DFQATT, CDR2 SNEGSKA (reference sequence). Written as DNA, the CDR3 is TGCAGTGGGTATAGCCCAAATACGCAGTATTTT. As protein: CSGYSPNTQYF.

V usage is TRBV4-3 and J usage is TRBJ2-5; D call uncertain. Between the trimmed V and J ends, which lost 2 bases and 4 bases, there was a span of 14 bases. Germline V CDR1 and CDR2: LGHNA, YSLEER. This CDR3 region has 15 residues. CDR3 in DNA: TGCGCCAGCAGCCAATATGTCGCGACTTCAGAGACCCAGTACTTC. Protein product: CASSQYVATSETQYF.

This clone was found a few times. The chain combines TRBV4-2 with TRBJ1-6; D call uncertain. The V end was cut by 5 bases, the J end by 5 bases, with 10 bases between. CDR1 and CDR2 (germline): LGHNA, YNFKEQ. There are 14 residues in the CDR3. CDR3 sequence (DNA): TGTGCCAGCAGCTACCGGGATAATAATTCACCCCTCCACTTT. Translated: CASSYRDNNSPLHF.

The rearrangement links TRBV12-1 to TRBJ2-5; the table calls TRBD2, which could not be checked here. TRBV12-1 is deemed a pseudogene. The CDR3 runs 11 residues. CDR3 region: CATSLQETQYF. The DNA for the CDR3 is TGTGCCACCAGTCTCCAAGAGACCCAGTACTTC.